The T cell receptor (beta chain) described here comes from a study of human T cells and chemical hapten exposure. Study background: After 6 days, upper back 0.01% DPC patch tests were scored. Among samples, TCR yields varied mainly because of small differences in pooled library volume. Study results and limitations: A positive correlation with patch test score was shown by PT1 expanded TCR counts.

Time point noted: patch test 1, 2 weeks after DPC sensitization. Treatment meaning: therapeutic diphenylcyclopropenone sensitization with weekly scalp DPC. V lost 4 bases, J lost 3 bases, and 9 bases lay in between. CDR3 length: 13 amino acids. Germline values: CDR1 KGHSY, CDR2 FQNENV. TCRdb fed the RACE reads into MiXCR, producing one record per CDR3 protein. The table shows just under 350,000 distinct CDR3 sequences, with around 7% occurring only once. In this sample, this clonotype turned up many times. Its target is not known. This receptor was taken from a woman aged 18-29 years with alopecia areata. Some clones in this sample may be carry-over from other donors' samples. This chain links TRBV16 with TRBJ1-1; D is perhaps TRBD1 (5 bases). Sequences were derived from whole blood, sampled in connection with sensitization to the hapten diphenylcyclopropenone (DPC). CDR3 loop: CASSPTEDTEAFF. The CDR3 DNA reads as TGTGCCAGCAGCCCGACAGAAGACACTGAAGCTTTCTTT.